Following are 8 T cell receptor beta chains from one sample sequenced in a study of blood T cell repertoires in COVID-19. Some clones are missing from TCRdb's copy, which holds only in-frame ones; the method was immunoSEQ multiplex PCR. Counted here are tens of thousands of clones, approximately 90% occurring once; the ten biggest clones make up 4.8%. The sample consisted of peripheral blood. The origin of the receptors is a human donor in a cohort sampled during active COVID-19.

For the CDR3, the DNA is TGCGCCAGCAGCTTGGGACAGGGGGGCACAGATACGCAGTATTTT. Translated: CASSLGQGGTDTQYF. The rearrangement uses TRBV5-1 and TRBJ2-3, with 9 bases matching TRBD1. The germline gives CDR1 SGHRS, CDR2 YFSETQ. V shed 0 bases, J shed 1 base, and the junction held 0 bases outside the gene matches. The CDR3 spans 15 residues.

This clone has just one count. The chain employs TRBV6-2 or TRBV6-3 and TRBJ2-7; D is possibly TRBD2 (6 bases). The V and J ends lost 5 bases and 1 base respectively, with 15 bases between them. The germline V gene encodes CDR1 MNHEY and CDR2 SVGEGT. This CDR3 is built from 15 residues. CDR3 sequence reads: CASSMRGDLSYEQYF. In DNA form, the CDR3 reads TGTGCCAGCAGTATGCGGGGAGATTTATCCTACGAGCAGTACTTC.

The J gene is TRBJ1-5, the V gene TRBV2, with a possible D match to TRBD1 (5 bases). CDR1 SNHLY and CDR2 FYNNEI come from the germline V gene. V lost 7 bases and J 4 bases, leaving 17 bases between the germline ends. There are 15 residues in the CDR3. CDR3 amino acids: CASIDGGMGNQPQHF. The CDR3 bases are TGTGCCAGCATCGATGGGGGGATGGGAAATCAGCCCCAGCATTTT.

V usage is TRBV19 and J usage is TRBJ2-7; D is ambiguous. Germline V CDR1 and CDR2: LNHDA, SQIVND (reference sequence). There are 15 residues in the CDR3. The V end was cut by 6 bases, the J end by 3 bases, with 18 bases between. The CDR3 reads CASSFPGRSVYEQYF. The CDR3 DNA sequence: TGTGCCAGTAGCTTCCCGGGTCGTAGTGTCTACGAGCAGTACTTC.

J is TRBJ1-2 and V is TRBV3-1 (or the pseudogene TRBV3-2); TRBD1 agrees at 8 bases. J gave up 4 bases and V 4 bases, and 2 bases lay outside the gene matches. Germline-derived CDR1 and CDR2 are LGHDT and YNNKEL (reference sequence). The CDR3 covers 13 residues. The CDR3 DNA follows: TGTGCCAGCAGCCTCGACAGGGGCTATGGCTACACCTTC. Encoded protein: CASSLDRGYGYTF.

This chain links TRBV20-1 with TRBJ2-7, with 8 bases matching TRBD2. The CDR3 sequence is 14 residues long. Germline trimming cut 3 bases from V and 6 bases from J; bases unmatched to any gene: 10. Germline V CDR1 and CDR2: DFQATT, SNEGSKA (reference sequence). CDR3 sequence: CSASTSGKAGEQYF. CDR3 in DNA: TGCAGTGCTAGTACTAGCGGAAAGGCTGGCGAGCAGTACTTC.

The CDR3 DNA follows: TGTGCCAGCAGCTTGGCCGGGACAGGGGGCGGTGAGACCCAGTACTTC. Translated, it gives CASSLAGTGGGETQYF. This chain uses TRBV5-6 with TRBJ2-5, with 12 bases identical to TRBD1. The CDR3 contains 16 residues. Unmatched junction bases numbered 5, after V lost 0 bases and J lost 5 bases. CDR1 is SGHDT and CDR2 is YYEEEE in the germline V gene.

The J gene is TRBJ2-5, the V gene TRBV6-5, with a tentative D call TRBD2 (5 bases). Germline CDR1 MNHEY, CDR2 SVGAGI. CDR3 length: 13 amino acids. Deletions cut 7 bases from V and 6 bases from J, with 15 bases between. The CDR3 protein is CASKRGRGKTQYF. The CDR3, as DNA: TGTGCCAGCAAGAGAGGGCGAGGAAAGACCCAGTACTTC.